Listed below are T cell receptor beta chains from one sample, sequenced in a study of long-term antiretroviral therapy in people with HIV. Produced via immunoSEQ multiplex PCR; TCRdb's table is partial and in-frame only. Of about 14,000 clones listed, 80% to 90% were seen once; the top ten hold 7% to 7.5%. The sample consisted of unsorted PBMCs, taken 0.4 years after starting antiretroviral therapy. These receptors originate from a man aged 25-45 years with HIV. Both conserved end residues are part of each CDR3. A D gene is named only where the DNA matches it firmly. Clone sizes are given selectively: once, few, many, or a class where the clone is expanded.

CDR3 DNA: TGTGCCACCAGCCCCGGACAGGGCGCAGATACGCAGTATTTT
CDR3 protein: CATSPGQGADTQYF
clone size: NA
D gene: TRBD1
J gene: TRBJ2-3
V gene: TRBV15

CDR3 DNA: TGTGCCAGCTCACCACCGGCTCCCGGGAGCAGTCCGGCCAAAAACATTCAGTACTTC
CDR3 protein: CASSPPAPGSSPAKNIQYF
clone size: NA
D gene: NA
J gene: TRBJ2-4
V gene: TRBV18

CDR3 DNA: TGTGCCAGCAGCAGGGGGGATGTGAAAGAGACCCAGTACTTC
CDR3 protein: CASSRGDVKETQYF
clone size: NA
D gene: NA
J gene: TRBJ2-5
V gene: TRBV5-4

CDR3 DNA: TGTGCCAGCAGCTTGGGACAGAATTCACCCCTCCACTTT
CDR3 protein: CASSLGQNSPLHF
clone size: NA
D gene: NA
J gene: TRBJ1-6
V gene: TRBV5-6

CDR3 DNA: TGTGCCATCAGTAAAGGACCACCGGGCAATGAGCAGTTCTTC
CDR3 protein: CAISKGPPGNEQFF
clone size: NA
D gene: NA
J gene: TRBJ2-1
V gene: TRBV10-3

CDR3 DNA: TGTGCCAGCAGCCCCCCAGGGGGGCGGCACGAGCAGTACTTC
CDR3 protein: CASSPPGGRHEQYF
clone size: NA
D gene: NA
J gene: TRBJ2-7
V gene: TRBV7-9

CDR3 DNA: TGTGCCAGCAGTAGACCTAGCGTCGGGAAATCCGAGCAGTACTTC
CDR3 protein: CASSRPSVGKSEQYF
clone size: NA
D gene: NA
J gene: TRBJ2-7
V gene: TRBV2

CDR3 DNA: TGTGCCAGCAGCTTGGGGTACGAGCAGTACTTC
CDR3 protein: CASSLGYEQYF
clone size: few
D gene: NA
J gene: TRBJ2-7
V gene: TRBV13

CDR3 DNA: TGTGCAAGTCGCTTAGCGCTCCTAAGCAATCAGCCCCAGCATTTT
CDR3 protein: CASRLALLSNQPQHF
clone size: NA
D gene: NA
J gene: TRBJ1-5
V gene: TRBV12-2

CDR3 DNA: TGTGCCAGCAGCTCTTCAGCGGGGGCCCAAGAGACCCAGTACTTC
CDR3 protein: CASSSSAGAQETQYF
clone size: NA
D gene: TRBD2
J gene: TRBJ2-5
V gene: TRBV7-2

CDR3 DNA: TGTGCCAGCAGCTTAACGCAGGGCTATGGCTACACCTTC
CDR3 protein: CASSLTQGYGYTF
clone size: few
D gene: NA
J gene: TRBJ1-2
V gene: TRBV7-9

CDR3 DNA: TGTGCCAGCAGTTTAACCAGCACAGATACGCAGTATTTT
CDR3 protein: CASSLTSTDTQYF
clone size: once
D gene: NA
J gene: TRBJ2-3
V gene: TRBV5-8

CDR3 DNA: TGTGCCAGCAGCACCGGGACAGGGATGAGAGGAGCTGAAGCTTTCTTT
CDR3 protein: CASSTGTGMRGAEAFF
clone size: NA
D gene: TRBD1
J gene: TRBJ1-1
V gene: TRBV5-4

CDR3 DNA: TGTGCCAGCAGCTTGGAGACAGGGGTTGTTGGGAACACTGAAGCTTTCTTT
CDR3 protein: CASSLETGVVGNTEAFF
clone size: NA
D gene: TRBD1
J gene: TRBJ1-1
V gene: TRBV5-6

CDR3 DNA: TGTGCCATCAGCCGGGGGGCTCCCTACAATGAGCAGTTCTTC
CDR3 protein: CAISRGAPYNEQFF
clone size: NA
D gene: NA
J gene: TRBJ2-1
V gene: TRBV28

CDR3 DNA: TGTGCCAGCAGCTTAGCCGGCAGGGGTGCCTCTGGGGCCAACGTCCTGACTTTC
CDR3 protein: CASSLAGRGASGANVLTF
clone size: NA
D gene: NA
J gene: TRBJ2-6
V gene: TRBV7-8

CDR3 DNA: TGTGCCAGCAGTAGAGGGGGCTCCTACGAGCAGTACTTC
CDR3 protein: CASSRGGSYEQYF
clone size: NA
D gene: NA
J gene: TRBJ2-7
V gene: TRBV27

CDR3 DNA: TGTGCCAGCAGCTTGGCCAAAGGGGCACCACAAGAGACCCAGTACTTC
CDR3 protein: CASSLAKGAPQETQYF
clone size: NA
D gene: NA
J gene: TRBJ2-5
V gene: TRBV5-4

CDR3 DNA: TGTGCTAGCAGCTTAGGGACAGGGGGCTGGAACGAGCAGTACTTC
CDR3 protein: CASSLGTGGWNEQYF
clone size: once
D gene: TRBD1
J gene: TRBJ2-7
V gene: TRBV7-7

CDR3 DNA: TGTGCCAGCAGCCGTCGAGGGACAGGGGGCGCAGATGGCACTGAAGCTTTCTTT
CDR3 protein: CASSRRGTGGADGTEAFF
clone size: NA
D gene: TRBD1
J gene: TRBJ1-1
V gene: TRBV4-2

CDR3 DNA: TGTGCCAGCAGCCAGGACGACAGGGACCTTAACACTGAAGCTTTCTTT
CDR3 protein: CASSQDDRDLNTEAFF
clone size: NA
D gene: TRBD1
J gene: TRBJ1-1
V gene: TRBV4-2

CDR3 DNA: TGCGCCAGCAGCCAAGATGCGGGGTCCTACGAGCAGTACTTC
CDR3 protein: CASSQDAGSYEQYF
clone size: NA
D gene: NA
J gene: TRBJ2-7
V gene: TRBV4-3

CDR3 DNA: TGCGCCAGCAGCCAAAGCCCCTTTGGGGGTCTAGCCAAAAACATTCAGTACTTC
CDR3 protein: CASSQSPFGGLAKNIQYF
clone size: once
D gene: NA
J gene: TRBJ2-4
V gene: TRBV4-1

CDR3 DNA: TGTGCCTGGAGTGGACAGGGATACACCGGGGAGCTGTTTTTT
CDR3 protein: CAWSGQGYTGELFF
clone size: few
D gene: TRBD1
J gene: TRBJ2-2
V gene: TRBV30

CDR3 DNA: TGCAGCGTTACGGTCGGGGGCTCCTACGAGCAGTACTTC
CDR3 protein: CSVTVGGSYEQYF
clone size: once
D gene: NA
J gene: TRBJ2-7
V gene: TRBV29-1

CDR3 DNA: TGCGCCAGCAGCCAAGTAGCGGGAGGGCCCCACAATGAGCAGTTCTTC
CDR3 protein: CASSQVAGGPHNEQFF
clone size: NA
D gene: TRBD2
J gene: TRBJ2-1
V gene: TRBV4-3

CDR3 DNA: TGTGCCAGCAGCATAAAGCCAGGGAGGGACACCGGGGAGCTGTTTTTT
CDR3 protein: CASSIKPGRDTGELFF
clone size: NA
D gene: TRBD2
J gene: TRBJ2-2
V gene: TRBV7-9

CDR3 DNA: TGTGCCAGCCAACTTTGGGGGGCAGATACGCAGTATTTT
CDR3 protein: CASQLWGADTQYF
clone size: NA
D gene: NA
J gene: TRBJ2-3
V gene: TRBV6-1

CDR3 DNA: TGTGCCAGCAGTTTCATCGGGGCGGGTCAGAAGAATGGCTACACCTTC
CDR3 protein: CASSFIGAGQKNGYTF
clone size: NA
D gene: NA
J gene: TRBJ1-2
V gene: TRBV28

CDR3 DNA: TGTGCCAGCAGCCAGACAGGGTTGAGGAACGAGCAGTACTTC
CDR3 protein: CASSQTGLRNEQYF
clone size: NA
D gene: TRBD1
J gene: TRBJ2-7
V gene: TRBV5-6

CDR3 DNA: TGCAGCGTTGAAGATCCCCCCTACGAGCAGTACTTC
CDR3 protein: CSVEDPPYEQYF
clone size: NA
D gene: NA
J gene: TRBJ2-7
V gene: TRBV29-1

CDR3 DNA: TGTGCCAGCAGTTTATATGGGGCCGGGACAGGGAGTGAGACCCAGTACTTC
CDR3 protein: CASSLYGAGTGSETQYF
clone size: NA
D gene: TRBD1
J gene: TRBJ2-5
V gene: TRBV27

CDR3 DNA: TGCGCCAGCAGCCAAAATGGAGAGACCCAGTACTTC
CDR3 protein: CASSQNGETQYF
clone size: NA
D gene: NA
J gene: TRBJ2-5
V gene: TRBV5-1

CDR3 DNA: TGTGCCAGCAGCGAGGGGGCATCAGGGTCGGTTTCACCCCTCCACTTT
CDR3 protein: CASSEGASGSVSPLHF
clone size: NA
D gene: TRBD1
J gene: TRBJ1-6
V gene: TRBV7-9

CDR3 DNA: TGCAGCGGTGAAGGCCTGGGACTAGCGGGAGCCGGGGAGCTGTTTTTT
CDR3 protein: CSGEGLGLAGAGELFF
clone size: NA
D gene: TRBD2
J gene: TRBJ2-2
V gene: TRBV29-1

CDR3 DNA: TGTGCCAGCAGCTTAGCAGCATGGGGGGACGAGCAGTACTTC
CDR3 protein: CASSLAAWGDEQYF
clone size: NA
D gene: NA
J gene: TRBJ2-7
V gene: TRBV7-6

CDR3 DNA: TGTGCCAGCAGCTCCCCCACGGCAGGGTTTGCCGGGGAGCTGTTTTTT
CDR3 protein: CASSSPTAGFAGELFF
clone size: few
D gene: NA
J gene: TRBJ2-2
V gene: TRBV7-9

CDR3 DNA: TGCGCCAGCAGCTTGTGGGCAGGGCAAGGAAACACCATATATTTT
CDR3 protein: CASSLWAGQGNTIYF
clone size: NA
D gene: NA
J gene: TRBJ1-3
V gene: TRBV5-1

CDR3 DNA: TGTGCCAGCAGTTACTCCAGCGGGGTAGGCTACGAGCAGTACTTC
CDR3 protein: CASSYSSGVGYEQYF
clone size: NA
D gene: TRBD2
J gene: TRBJ2-7
V gene: TRBV6-5

CDR3 DNA: TGTGCCAGCCTCCCGAGTCCCGGTCAGCCCCAGCATTTT
CDR3 protein: CASLPSPGQPQHF
clone size: NA
D gene: NA
J gene: TRBJ1-5
V gene: TRBV28

CDR3 DNA: TGTGCCAGCAGCTTACGGGGGGATGGAGGCGGGGAGCTGTTTTTT
CDR3 protein: CASSLRGDGGGELFF
clone size: NA
D gene: TRBD2
J gene: TRBJ2-2
V gene: TRBV13